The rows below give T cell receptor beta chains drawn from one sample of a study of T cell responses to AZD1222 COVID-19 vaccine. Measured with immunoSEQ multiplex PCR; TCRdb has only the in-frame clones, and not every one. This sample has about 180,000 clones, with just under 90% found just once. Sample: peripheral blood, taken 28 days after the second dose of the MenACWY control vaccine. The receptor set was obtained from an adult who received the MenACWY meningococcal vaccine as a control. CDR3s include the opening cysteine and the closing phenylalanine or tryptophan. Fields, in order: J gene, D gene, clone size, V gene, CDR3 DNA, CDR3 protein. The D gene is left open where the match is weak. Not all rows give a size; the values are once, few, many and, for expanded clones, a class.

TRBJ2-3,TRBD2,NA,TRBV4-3,TGCGCCAGCAGCCAAGATGGACTAGCGGGAGTTTTAGATACGCAGTATTTT,CASSQDGLAGVLDTQYF
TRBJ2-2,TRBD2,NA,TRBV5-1,TGCGCCAGCAGCTTGGCGTTAGCGGGCGGGGAGCTGTTTTTT,CASSLALAGGELFF
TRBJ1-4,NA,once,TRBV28,TGTGCCAGCAGCCAGGGTGGCCCCACAACTAATGAAAAACTGTTTTTT,CASSQGGPTTNEKLFF
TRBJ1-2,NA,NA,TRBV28,TGTGCCAGCAGTTTATCGGTATATGGCTACACCTTC,CASSLSVYGYTF
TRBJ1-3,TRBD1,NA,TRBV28,TGTGCCACACAAGTCCCGGGACAGGGGGGTGGAAACACCATATATTTT,CATQVPGQGGGNTIYF
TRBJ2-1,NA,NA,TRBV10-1,TGCGCCAGCAGTGAGGACGACGATGAGCAGTTCTTC,CASSEDDDEQFF
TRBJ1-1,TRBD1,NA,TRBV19,TGTGCCAGTAGTGAGGACCGGGACAGTTTTGAAGCTTTCTTT,CASSEDRDSFEAFF
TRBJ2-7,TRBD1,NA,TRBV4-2,TGTGCCAGCAGCCCCGTCGACAGGGTTTACGAGCAGTACTTC,CASSPVDRVYEQYF
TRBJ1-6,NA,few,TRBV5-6,TGTGCCAGCAGACTGCGAGGGGTAGGCTCACCCCTCCACTTT,CASRLRGVGSPLHF
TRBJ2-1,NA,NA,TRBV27,TGTGCCAGTATCCCCCAGGGTTTCGCTGACAATGAGCAGTTCTTC,CASIPQGFADNEQFF
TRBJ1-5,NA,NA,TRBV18,TGTGCCAGCTCCCCCGGGGGGAATCAGCCCCAGCATTTT,CASSPGGNQPQHF
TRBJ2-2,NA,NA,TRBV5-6,TGTGCCAGCAGCCTCCGGGACTCTACGAACACCGGGGAGCTGTTTTTT,CASSLRDSTNTGELFF
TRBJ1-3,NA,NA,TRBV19,TGTGCCAGTACCCTAGGAACAGGGCCCTCTGGAAACACCATATATTTT,CASTLGTGPSGNTIYF
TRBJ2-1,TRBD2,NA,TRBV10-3,TGTGCCATCACCGAGAGGGGAGGGACTAGAGGGAATGAGCAGTTCTTC,CAITERGGTRGNEQFF
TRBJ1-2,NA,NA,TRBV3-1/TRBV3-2,TGTGCCAGCAGCCAAGGGGGGGGAGCCACTAACTATGGCTACACCTTC,CASSQGGGATNYGYTF
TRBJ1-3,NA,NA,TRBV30,TGTGCCTGGAGTGTATGGACTAGCGAGAACACCATATATTTT,CAWSVWTSENTIYF
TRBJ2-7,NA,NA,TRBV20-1,TGCAGTGCTGGTGATAGGGGCTACGAGCAGTACTTC,CSAGDRGYEQYF
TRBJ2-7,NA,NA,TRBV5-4,TGTGCCAGCAGCTTTTCTCCCGAGACCTACGAGCAGTACTTC,CASSFSPETYEQYF
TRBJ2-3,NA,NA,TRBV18,TGTGCCAGCTCACCAGGGCAGGGGATGGGCACAGATACGCAGTATTTT,CASSPGQGMGTDTQYF
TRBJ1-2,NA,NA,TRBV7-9,TGTGCCAGCAGCTCCCGGGACTCAGCTAACTATGGCTACACCTTC,CASSSRDSANYGYTF
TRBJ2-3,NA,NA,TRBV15,TGTGCCACCAGCCGGGGGAGCGACCATACCGACGAGCAGTATTTT,CATSRGSDHTDEQYF
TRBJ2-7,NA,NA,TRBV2,TGTGCCAGCAGTCTGCTGGCTCCGGAGCAGTACTTC,CASSLLAPEQYF
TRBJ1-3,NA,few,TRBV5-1,TGCGCCAGCAGCCCGTCAGGGGAGGCTGGAAACACCATATATTTT,CASSPSGEAGNTIYF
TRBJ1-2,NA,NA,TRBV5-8,TGTGCCAGCAGCTTTGTCCGGATTGCCAATGGCTACACCTTC,CASSFVRIANGYTF
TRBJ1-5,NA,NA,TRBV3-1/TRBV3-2,TGTGCCAGCAGCCAAGAGTTCGGGGGGCAAAGTCCCCAGCATTTT,CASSQEFGGQSPQHF
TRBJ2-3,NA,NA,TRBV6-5,TGTGCCAGCAGTTATCTAGCTAGCACAGATACGCAGTATTTT,CASSYLASTDTQYF
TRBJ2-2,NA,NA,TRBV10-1,TGCGCCAGCAGTGAAATAAGAAGCACCGGGGAGCTGTTTTTT,CASSEIRSTGELFF
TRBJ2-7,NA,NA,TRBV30,TGTGCCTGGAGTCCTCGCCTCCGACGGCCGGGATACGAGCAGTACTTC,CAWSPRLRRPGYEQYF